This T cell receptor (beta chain) appears in the sequencing data of a study of T cell repertoires in cytomegalovirus infection. Germline CDR1 is MNHEY and CDR2 is SVGEGT. The CDR3 length is 15 residues. V lost 0 bases, J lost 4 bases, and 4 bases stayed unmatched. To note about this clonotype: Its specificity is unknown.

TCRdb analysed the reads with MiXCR anew, one entry per CDR3 protein. The sample lists some 940,000 distinct CDR3 sequences; around 32% were seen once. This chain links TRBV6-2 or TRBV6-3 with TRBJ1-1, with 8 bases lining up with TRBD1. The sequenced sample was cultured CD8+ T cells from PBMCs, obtained from culture after CMV antigen stimulation. This receptor was taken from a human donor in good health (CMV status not recorded). Some clones in this sample may be carry-over from other donors' samples. CDR3 sequence reads: CASSYSKQGGTEAFF. The CDR3 DNA is TGTGCCAGCAGTTACTCTAAACAGGGGGGCACTGAAGCTTTCTTT.